This T cell receptor (beta chain) came from a study of beta chain features in type 1 diabetes. Study outcomes and limitations: Researchers report that Type 1 diabetes patients had moderately but significantly shorter TCRB CDR3s across all four CD4+ subsets.

Trimming removed 5 bases from V and 6 bases from J; junction bases left unmatched: 9. The CDR3 has 14 amino acids. The germline gives CDR1 SGHAT, CDR2 FQNNGV. Expressed TCRB transcripts got sequenced, as all isolated RNA was reverse transcribed. Method: immunoSEQ multiplex PCR; TCRdb's copy keeps in-frame clones and lacks some. Altogether 400,000 or so clones are present, around 10% being singletons, with the ten largest covering around 0.66%. As concerns this clone: The antigen is undetermined.

The gene calls are TRBV11-2 and TRBJ1-2; 7 nucleotides line up with TRBD1. Sequencing used central memory CD4+ T cells from blood. The receptor was isolated from a man under 40 with type 1 diabetes. The chain's CDR3 is CASSQLVQGNGYTF. The CDR3 DNA follows: TGTGCCAGCAGCCAACTCGTACAGGGGAATGGCTACACCTTC.